This TCR beta chain was identified during a study of CXCR3-negative and CXCR3-positive naive CD8 T cells. Concerning this clonotype itself: As yet, its antigen is unknown.

This CDR3 is built from 16 residues. Per germline, CDR1 SNHLY and CDR2 FYNNEI. General study findings and limits: Diversity was high in both naive subsets and much lower in memory cells. CXCR3-positive naive cells had TRB CDR3s that were more hydrophobic than CXCR3-negative naive cells had.

With UMI labels, 5' RACE was used to prepare the TRB cDNA libraries. TCRdb re-analyzed the 5' RACE reads; it lists each CDR3 protein once, without DNA. The ten most abundant clones cover less than 0.55% of a sample with 150,000 or so distinct CDR3 sequences. Sequencing was performed on naive CXCR3+ CD8+ T cells from blood. Documented subset: CD45RO-CCR7+CD27+CD95- naive CD8+ T cells expressing CXCR3 (TNR3+). The chain is built from TRBV2 and TRBJ2-2; TCRdb indicates TRBD1, and absent DNA this call remains unverified. The sequence came from a human donor in good health. Some clones in this sample may be carry-over from other donors' samples. CDR3 protein: CASSEVRRLRTGELFF. Filled out from reference TRBV2 and TRBJ2-2, the complete variable domain reads EPEVTQTPSHQVTQMGQEVILRCVPISNHLYFYWYRQILGQKVEFLVSFYNNEISEKSEIFDDQFSVERPDGSNFTLKIRSTKLEDSAMYFCASSEVRRLRTGELFFGEGSRLTVL.